These 11 T cell receptor beta chains originate from one sample sequenced in a study of blood T cell repertoires in COVID-19. Some clones are missing from TCRdb's copy, which holds only in-frame ones; the method was immunoSEQ multiplex PCR. Among 140,000 to 150,000 clones listed, approximately 90% were seen once. Sequenced material: peripheral blood. These receptors all stem from a human donor with COVID-19, enrolled during active disease. The donor label of this sample is uncertain.

On this clone itself: Other DNA sequences in this sample translate to the same CDR3. The chain joins TRBV18 to TRBJ2-7; no definite D call. The germline gives CDR1 KGHSH, CDR2 LQKENI. This CDR3 contains 12 residues. V lost 5 bases to trimming and J lost 4 bases, with 9 bases between them. The CDR3: CASSASGYEQYF. In DNA form, the CDR3 reads TGTGCCAGCTCAGCCTCAGGATACGAGCAGTACTTC.

V and J are TRBV7-9 and TRBJ2-6; D unresolved. The germline gives CDR1 SEHNR, CDR2 FQNEAQ (reference sequence). Trimming stripped 4 bases from V and 2 bases from J, with 9 bases between. The CDR3 spans 15 residues. CDR3 sequence: CASSSNQAGANVLTF. DNA for the CDR3: TGTGCCAGCAGCTCGAACCAGGCTGGGGCCAACGTCCTGACTTTC. Full variable domain (outside the CDR3, taken from reference TRBV7-9 and TRBJ2-6): DTGVSQNPRHKITKRGQNVTFRCDPISEHNRLYWYRQTLGQGPEFLTYFQNEAQLEKSRLLSDRFSAERPKGSFSTLEIQRTEQGDSAMYLCASSSNQAGANVLTFGAGSRLTVL.

The chain links TRBV6-5 to TRBJ1-1, with D unresolved. Germline-derived CDR1 and CDR2 are MNHEY and SVGAGI. Trimming took 0 bases from V and 5 from J, leaving 13 bases between them. The CDR3 runs to 15 residues. CDR3 loop: CASSYSSGVWTEAFF. CDR3 in DNA: TGTGCCAGCAGTTACTCGTCAGGTGTATGGACTGAAGCTTTCTTT.

The CDR3 DNA is TGTGCCAGCAGCTTAGGTCGGGCGGGGGACAATGAGCAGTTCTTC. Protein sequence: CASSLGRAGDNEQFF. This chain links TRBV7-2 with TRBJ2-1; 7 positions match TRBD2. V shed 1 base, J shed 5 bases, and the junction held 5 bases outside the gene matches. This CDR3 is built from 15 residues. Germline V gives CDR1 SGHTA, CDR2 FQGNSA.

This chain links TRBV25-1 with TRBJ1-2; D may be TRBD1 (6 bases). The germline V gene has CDR1 MGHDK and CDR2 SYGVNS. Trimming pared 8 bases from V and 3 bases from J, leaving 10 bases between. CDR3 length equals 12 residues. The CDR3 region is CASGWTDYGYTF. The CDR3 DNA sequence: TGTGCCAGCGGCTGGACAGACTATGGCTACACCTTC.

This sequence joins TRBV23-1 and TRBJ1-4, with TRBD1 as a possible D gene (6 bases). TRBV23-1 is reported as an ORF; its role is uncertain. Trimming left V 11 bases short and J 7 bases short, with 20 bases between. This CDR3 is 14 amino acids long. The CDR3 nucleotides read TGCGCCCTCATATGGCAGGGGTCGGTTGAAAAACTGTTTTTT. Amino acids: CALIWQGSVEKLFF.

This clone ranks as medium-sized. Different DNA sequences within this sample yield the same CDR3. The chain recombines TRBV6-5 with TRBJ2-7, with D perhaps TRBD1 (5 bases). This CDR3 spans 14 amino acids. Germline V gene sequence: CDR1 MNHEY, CDR2 SVGAGI. V shed 2 bases and J shed 2 bases, with 10 bases lying between them. CDR3 in DNA: TGTGCCAGCAGTTACGGTCAGGGAACCTACGAGCAGTACTTC. Translation gives CASSYGQGTYEQYF.

This rearrangement joins TRBV3-1 (or the pseudogene TRBV3-2) to TRBJ1-2; D not certain. CDR3 size: 15 residues. Germline CDR1 is LGHDT and CDR2 is YNNKEL (reference sequence). The ends were cut back, 6 bases at V and 3 bases at J, with 17 bases in the middle. Here the CDR3 DNA reads TGTGCCAGCAGTTATGGATCCTCGGGGTACTATGGCTACACCTTC. This encodes CASSYGSSGYYGYTF.

On this clone: Other DNA sequences within the sample encode an identical CDR3. V is TRBV5-1 and J is TRBJ1-2; maybe TRBD1 (5 bases). This CDR3 is 13 amino acids long. Deletions cut 0 bases from V and 8 bases from J, with 11 bases between. Looked up from germline, CDR1 is SGHRS and CDR2 is YFSETQ. CDR3 DNA sequence: TGCGCCAGCAGCTTGGGTCAGGGCGACGGCTACACCTTC. Encoded protein: CASSLGQGDGYTF.

J is TRBJ2-1 and V is TRBV29-1; 10 bases match TRBD1. The CDR3 runs 14 residues. Germline V gives CDR1 SQVTM, CDR2 ANQGSEA. The ends lost 1 base at V and 9 bases at J; junction bases unmatched: 6. CDR3 sequence: CSVEGQGALVEQFF. The CDR3 DNA reads TGCAGCGTTGAAGGACAGGGGGCTCTCGTTGAGCAGTTCTTC.

J is TRBJ2-7 and V is TRBV5-4, with no clear D. The CDR3 length is 17 residues. From germline, CDR1 is SGHNT and CDR2 YYREEE (reference sequence). V lost 0 bases, J lost 3 bases, and 19 bases lay in between. CDR3 nucleotide sequence: TGTGCCAGCAGCTTGGCCGGCACCCCCGACTCATTCTACGAGCAGTACTTC. It codes for CASSLAGTPDSFYEQYF.